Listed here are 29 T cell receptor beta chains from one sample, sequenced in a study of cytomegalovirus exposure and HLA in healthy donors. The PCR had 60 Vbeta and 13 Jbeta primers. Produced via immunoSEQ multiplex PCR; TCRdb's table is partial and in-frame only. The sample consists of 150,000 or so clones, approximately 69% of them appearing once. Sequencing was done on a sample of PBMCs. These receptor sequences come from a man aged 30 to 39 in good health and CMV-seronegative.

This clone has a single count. CDR3 in DNA: TGTGCCAGTGCGGACAGGGTGTACAATGAGCAGTTCTTC. Protein sequence: CASADRVYNEQFF. The chain carries TRBV19 and TRBJ2-1; 8 positions agree with TRBD1. Trimming took 8 bases from V and 4 from J; bases not matched to a gene: 4. Germline V lookup: CDR1 LNHDA, CDR2 SQIVND (reference sequence). The CDR3 extends over 13 amino acids.

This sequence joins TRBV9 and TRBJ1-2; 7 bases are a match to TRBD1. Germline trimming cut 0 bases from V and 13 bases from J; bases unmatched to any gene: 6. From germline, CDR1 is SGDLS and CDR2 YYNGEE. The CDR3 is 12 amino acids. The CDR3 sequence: CASSVGRGHRTF. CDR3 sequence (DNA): TGTGCCAGCAGCGTAGGTAGGGGGCATCGCACCTTC.

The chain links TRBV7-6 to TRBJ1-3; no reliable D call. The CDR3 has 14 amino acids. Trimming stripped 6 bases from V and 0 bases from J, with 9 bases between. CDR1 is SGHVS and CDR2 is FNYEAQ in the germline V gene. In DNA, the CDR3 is TGTGCCAGCAGTCGTACTAGCTCTGGAAACACCATATATTTT. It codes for CASSRTSSGNTIYF.

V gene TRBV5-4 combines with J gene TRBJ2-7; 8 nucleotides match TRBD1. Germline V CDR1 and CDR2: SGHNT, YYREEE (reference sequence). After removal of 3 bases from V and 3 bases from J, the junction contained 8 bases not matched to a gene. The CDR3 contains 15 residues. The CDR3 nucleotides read TGTGCCAGCAGCTCCACGGACAGGGTTGACTACGAGCAGTACTTC. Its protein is CASSSTDRVDYEQYF.

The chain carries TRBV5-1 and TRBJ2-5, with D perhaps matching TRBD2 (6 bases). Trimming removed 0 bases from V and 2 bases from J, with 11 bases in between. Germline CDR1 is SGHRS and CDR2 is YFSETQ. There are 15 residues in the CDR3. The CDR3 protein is CASSLDRGGQETQYF. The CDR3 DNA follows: TGCGCCAGCAGCTTGGATCGGGGAGGTCAAGAGACCCAGTACTTC.

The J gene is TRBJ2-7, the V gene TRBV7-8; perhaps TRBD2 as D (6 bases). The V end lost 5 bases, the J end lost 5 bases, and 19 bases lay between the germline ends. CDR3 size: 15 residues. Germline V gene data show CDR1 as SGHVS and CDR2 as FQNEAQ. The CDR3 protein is CASSPGDSLGHEQYF. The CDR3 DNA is TGTGCCAGCAGCCCCGGGGACTCCCTTGGCCACGAGCAGTACTTC.

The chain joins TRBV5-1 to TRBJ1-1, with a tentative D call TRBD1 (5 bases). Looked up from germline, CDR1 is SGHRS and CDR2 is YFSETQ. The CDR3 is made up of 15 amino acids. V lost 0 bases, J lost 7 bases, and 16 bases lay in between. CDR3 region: CASSLDNGGDYEAFF. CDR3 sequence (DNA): TGCGCCAGCAGCTTGGATAACGGAGGGGACTATGAAGCTTTCTTT. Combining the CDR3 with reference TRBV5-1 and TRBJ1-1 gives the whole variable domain KAGVTQTPRYLIKTRGQQVTLSCSPISGHRSVSWYQQTPGQGLQFLFEYFSETQRNKGNFPGRFSGRQFSNSRSEMNVSTLELGDSALYLCASSLDNGGDYEAFFGQGTRLTVV.

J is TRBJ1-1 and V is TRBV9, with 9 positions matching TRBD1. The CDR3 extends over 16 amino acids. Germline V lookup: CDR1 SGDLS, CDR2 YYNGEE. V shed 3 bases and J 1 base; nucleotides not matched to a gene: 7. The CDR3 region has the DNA TGTGCCAGCAGCGACGGGACAGGGACTAAGAACACTGAAGCTTTCTTT. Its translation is CASSDGTGTKNTEAFF.

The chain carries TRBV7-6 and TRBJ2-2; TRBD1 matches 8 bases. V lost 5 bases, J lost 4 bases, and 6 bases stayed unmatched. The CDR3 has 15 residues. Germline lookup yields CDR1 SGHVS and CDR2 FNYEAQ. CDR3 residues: CASSPGTGTTGELFF. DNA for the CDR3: TGTGCCAGCAGCCCCGGGACAGGCACCACCGGGGAGCTGTTTTTT.

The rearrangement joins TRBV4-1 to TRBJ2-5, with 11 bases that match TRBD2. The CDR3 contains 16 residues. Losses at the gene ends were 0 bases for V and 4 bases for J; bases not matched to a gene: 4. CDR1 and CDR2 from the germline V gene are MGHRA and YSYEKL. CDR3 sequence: CASSQDSGGARETQYF. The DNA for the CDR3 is TGCGCCAGCAGCCAAGATAGCGGGGGGGCTCGAGAGACCCAGTACTTC.

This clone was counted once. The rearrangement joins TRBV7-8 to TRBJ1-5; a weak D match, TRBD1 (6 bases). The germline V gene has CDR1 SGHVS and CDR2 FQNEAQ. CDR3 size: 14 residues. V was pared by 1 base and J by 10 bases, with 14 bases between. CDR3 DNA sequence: TGTGCCAGCAGCTTAGGAGACAGGATTAGCCCCCAGCATTTT. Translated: CASSLGDRISPQHF.

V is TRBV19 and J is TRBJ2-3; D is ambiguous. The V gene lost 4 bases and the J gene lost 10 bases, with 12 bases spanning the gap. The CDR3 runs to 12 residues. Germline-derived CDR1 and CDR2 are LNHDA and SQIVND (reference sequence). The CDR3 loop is CASSSENLAQYF. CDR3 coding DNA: TGTGCCAGTAGTAGCGAGAATTTGGCGCAGTATTTT. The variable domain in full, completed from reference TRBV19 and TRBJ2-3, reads DGGITQSPKYLFRKEGQNVTLSCEQNLNHDAMYWYRQDPGQGLRLIYYSQIVNDFQKGDIAEGYSVSREKKESFPLTVTSAQKNPTAFYLCASSSENLAQYFGPGTRLTVL.

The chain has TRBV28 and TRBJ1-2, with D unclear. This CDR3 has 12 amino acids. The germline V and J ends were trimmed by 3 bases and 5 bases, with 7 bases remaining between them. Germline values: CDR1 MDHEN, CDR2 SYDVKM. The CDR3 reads CASSFGLYGYTF. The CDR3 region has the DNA TGTGCCAGCAGTTTCGGTCTATATGGCTACACCTTC.

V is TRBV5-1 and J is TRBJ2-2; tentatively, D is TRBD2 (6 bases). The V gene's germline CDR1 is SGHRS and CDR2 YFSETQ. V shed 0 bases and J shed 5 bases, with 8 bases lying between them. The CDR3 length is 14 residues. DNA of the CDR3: TGCGCCAGCAGCTTGGTTGGGGGGACCGGGGAGCTGTTTTTT. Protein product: CASSLVGGTGELFF.

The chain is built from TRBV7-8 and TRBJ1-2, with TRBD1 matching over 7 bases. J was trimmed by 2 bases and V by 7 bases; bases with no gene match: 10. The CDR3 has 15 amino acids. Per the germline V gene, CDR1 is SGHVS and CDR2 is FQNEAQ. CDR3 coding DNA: TGTGCCAGCACCCCGTCCCGGGACAGAAACTATGGCTACACCTTC. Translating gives CASTPSRDRNYGYTF.

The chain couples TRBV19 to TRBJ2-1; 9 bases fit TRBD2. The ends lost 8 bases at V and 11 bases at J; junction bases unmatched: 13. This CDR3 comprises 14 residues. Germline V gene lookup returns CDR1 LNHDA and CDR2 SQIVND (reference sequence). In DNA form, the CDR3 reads TGTGCCAGTTCCCTCGCCGGGACTAGCATACAGCAGTTCTTC. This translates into CASSLAGTSIQQFF.

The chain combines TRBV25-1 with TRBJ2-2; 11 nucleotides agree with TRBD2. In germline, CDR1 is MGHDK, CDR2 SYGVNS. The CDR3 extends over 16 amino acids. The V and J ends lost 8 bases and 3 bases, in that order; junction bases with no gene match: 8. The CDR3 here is CASLTTSGEYTGELFF. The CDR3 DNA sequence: TGTGCCAGCCTAACGACTAGCGGGGAGTACACCGGGGAGCTGTTTTTT. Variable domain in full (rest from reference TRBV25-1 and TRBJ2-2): EADIYQTPRYLVIGTGKKITLECSQTMGHDKMYWYQQDPGMELHLIHYSYGVNSTEKGDLSSESTVSRIRTEHFPLTLESARPSHTSQYLCASLTTSGEYTGELFFGEGSRLTVL.

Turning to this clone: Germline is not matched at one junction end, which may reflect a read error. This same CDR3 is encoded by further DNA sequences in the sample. As DNA, the CDR3 is TGTGCCAGCAGTGAAGGGAGGTTCAATCAGCCCCAGAATTTT. Protein: CASSEGRFNQPQNF. The gene calls are TRBV2 and TRBJ1-5; D is unclear. The CDR3 runs to 14 residues. CDR1 is SNHLY and CDR2 is FYNNEI in the germline V gene.

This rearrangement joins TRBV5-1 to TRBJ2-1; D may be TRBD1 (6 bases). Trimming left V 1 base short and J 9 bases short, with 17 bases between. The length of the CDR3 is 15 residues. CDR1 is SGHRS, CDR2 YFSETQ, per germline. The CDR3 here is CASSLPGQYQGEQFF. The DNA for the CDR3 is TGCGCCAGCAGCTTGCCGGGACAATATCAGGGTGAGCAGTTCTTC.

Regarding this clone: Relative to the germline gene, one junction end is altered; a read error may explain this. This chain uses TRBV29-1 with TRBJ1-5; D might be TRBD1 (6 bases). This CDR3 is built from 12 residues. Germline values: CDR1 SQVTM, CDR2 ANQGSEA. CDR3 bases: TGCAGCGTTAGGGACAACAATCAGCCCCAGAATTTT. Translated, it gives CSVRDNNQPQNF. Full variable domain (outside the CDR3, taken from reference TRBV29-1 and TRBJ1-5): SAVISQKPSRDICQRGTSLTIQCQVDSQVTMMFWYRQQPGQSLTLIATANQGSEATYESGFVIDKFPISRPNLTFSTLTVSNMSPEDSSIYLCSVRDNNQPQNFGDGTRLSIL.

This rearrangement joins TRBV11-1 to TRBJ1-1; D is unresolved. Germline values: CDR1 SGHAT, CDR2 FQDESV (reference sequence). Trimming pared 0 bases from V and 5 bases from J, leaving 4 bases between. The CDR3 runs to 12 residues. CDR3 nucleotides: TGTGCCAGCAGCTTAGCAGAGACTGAAGCTTTCTTT. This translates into CASSLAETEAFF.

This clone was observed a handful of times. CDR3 loop: CASRTGDGKLFF. The CDR3 DNA is TGTGCCAGCAGGACAGGGGATGGCAAACTGTTTTTT. The V gene is TRBV19, the J gene TRBJ1-4; 9 nucleotides match TRBD1. Germline CDR1 LNHDA, CDR2 SQIVND (reference sequence). With 9 bases clipped from V and 11 bases from J, the junction kept 7 bases outside the gene matches. The CDR3 contains 12 residues.

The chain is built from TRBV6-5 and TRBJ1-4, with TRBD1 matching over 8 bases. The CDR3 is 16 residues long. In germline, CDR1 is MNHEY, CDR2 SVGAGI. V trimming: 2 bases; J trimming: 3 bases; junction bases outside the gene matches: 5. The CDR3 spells CASSYRQGLANEKLFF. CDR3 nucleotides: TGTGCCAGCAGTTACCGACAGGGGCTAGCTAATGAAAAACTGTTTTTT.

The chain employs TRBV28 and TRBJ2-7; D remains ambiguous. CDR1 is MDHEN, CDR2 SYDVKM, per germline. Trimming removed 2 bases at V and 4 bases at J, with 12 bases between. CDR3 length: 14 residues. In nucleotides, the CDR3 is TGTGCCAGCAGTTTACCAATTACACCTTACGAGCAGTACTTC. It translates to CASSLPITPYEQYF.

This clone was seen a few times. CDR3 region: CASSQVIWGQGVLNTEAFF. The CDR3 DNA sequence: TGTGCCAGCAGCCAAGTAATATGGGGACAGGGTGTATTGAACACTGAAGCTTTCTTT. This rearrangement joins TRBV4-2 to TRBJ1-1; 9 nucleotides match TRBD1. V was clipped by 1 base and J by 0 bases; unmatched bases: 12. This CDR3 contains 19 residues. CDR1 LGHNA and CDR2 YNFKEQ come from the germline V gene.

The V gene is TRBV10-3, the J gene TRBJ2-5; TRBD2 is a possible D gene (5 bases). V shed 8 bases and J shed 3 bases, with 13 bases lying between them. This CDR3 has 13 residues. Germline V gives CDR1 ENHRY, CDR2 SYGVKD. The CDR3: CAISREYKETQYF. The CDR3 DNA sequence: TGTGCCATCTCCCGGGAATATAAAGAGACCCAGTACTTC.

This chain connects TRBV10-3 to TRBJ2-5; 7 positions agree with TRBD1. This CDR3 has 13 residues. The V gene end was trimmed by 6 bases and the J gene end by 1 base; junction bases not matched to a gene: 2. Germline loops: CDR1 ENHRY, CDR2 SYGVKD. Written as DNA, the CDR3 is TGTGCCATCAGGGACAGGAGCCAAGAGACCCAGTACTTC. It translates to CAIRDRSQETQYF.

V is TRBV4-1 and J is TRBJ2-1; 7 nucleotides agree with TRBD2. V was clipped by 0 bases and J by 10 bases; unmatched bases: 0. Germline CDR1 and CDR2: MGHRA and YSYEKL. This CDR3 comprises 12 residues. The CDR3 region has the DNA TGCGCCAGCAGCCAAGAGGGGGGGGAGCAGTTCTTC. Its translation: CASSQEGGEQFF.

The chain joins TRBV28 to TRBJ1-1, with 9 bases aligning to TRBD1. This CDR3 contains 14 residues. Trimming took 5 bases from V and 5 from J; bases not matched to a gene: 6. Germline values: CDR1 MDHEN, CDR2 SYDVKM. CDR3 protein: CASSPYRGRTEAFF. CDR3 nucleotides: TGTGCCAGCAGTCCTTACAGGGGGCGGACTGAAGCTTTCTTT.